The sequence of this TCR beta chain was determined in a study of T cell responses to AZD1222 COVID-19 vaccine listed by TCRdb under 2021. Context from the whole study: AZD1222 recipients with second doses at about 4 weeks or about 12 weeks were pooled, because spike-specific TCR depth and breadth did not differ between schedules. A total of just over 230 trial participants underwent TCR sequencing, of whom around 200 received two doses of AZD1222 and some 25 received two doses of the MenACWY control vaccine. Trial participants were enrolled by age into subgroups of 18-55, 56-69 and 70-plus years, and around 150, 28 and 57 TCR-sequenced participants, respectively, were included in these subgroups.

Note on this clone: Its antigen is unknown. Per-base qualities were not stored, and no clone one base away is much larger.

The CDR3 regions of human TCRbeta chains were analyzed by immunosequencing. In the authors' own workflow: Repertoire TCRs were matched against a reference library of SARS-CoV-2-specific TCRs generated with the MIRA antigen-specificity platform. Breadth was defined as the fraction of unique TCRs that were SARS-CoV-2-associated. Depth was defined as the fraction of total T cells that were SARS-CoV-2-associated. Using the MIRA data, each spike-specific TCR was mapped to the spike region that the TCR reacts to and placed in a CD4 or CD8 class. Log10-transformed breadth and depth values were compared by one-way ANOVA with Sidak's multiple comparisons tests. What TCRdb holds here is the immuneACCESS table cut down to in-frame rearrangements. Part of the clones is not present; checked against another copy, under half of the missing clones reflect an unresolved V gene, and the others are unexplained. V, J and clone size were drawn from that table, and D and trimming were deduced from the DNA. The sample table lists 110,000 to 150,000 clones, roughly nine tenths of them with a count of one. In total, the top ten clones hold roughly 3.7% of the sample.

The time point label, read with the paper, signifies: baseline before first vaccination. The vaccinee samples were drawn from two UK trials, COV001 and COV002, one of which was a single-blind randomized controlled phase 2/3 trial testing AZD1222 (ChAdOx1 nCoV-19) in healthy adults. For TCRbeta chain sequencing, PBMC samples were collected from trial participants at day 0 and at day 28 after the second dose. From the germline V gene, CDR1 is SGHDT and CDR2 is YYEEEE. The CDR3 goes from the cysteine to the phenylalanine over 14 residues. Only the CDR3 region is kept as DNA, spanning 42 bases read in frame from base 1. V loses 0 bases, J loses 4 bases, and the germline ends lie 8 bases apart. The investigation overall reported the following: Only five to seven AZD1222 recipients were SARS-CoV-2 seropositive at baseline, limiting conclusions about previously exposed vaccinees. Nearly half of unique spike-specific TCRs reportedly recognized epitopes outside regions mutated in the B.1.351 and B.1.1.7 variants. After two AZD1222 doses, spike-specific TCR breadth and depth were significantly higher than at day 0 and than in MenACWY recipients. Most participants were white British and females outnumbered males, and the authors suggested that clonal diversity may have been underestimated. Because no day 14 peak-response samples were available, the repertoires could be characterized only after the peak T cell response. CD4 TCRs associated with the vaccine covered the entire spike protein, and the dominant responses were in regions 160-218 and 743-854. In the small 56-69-year group, the increase in depth fell short of significance, most likely because of low power.

This clonotype originated in an adult in good health. Here the chain combines TRBV5-6 and TRBJ1-3, with a tentative D gene TRBD1 over 5 matching bases. The sequences come from peripheral blood, collected on day 0 of AZD1222 vaccination. The encoded CDR3 is CASSLEGKGNTIYF. The nucleotide sequence reads TGTGCCAGCAGCTTGGAGGGGAAAGGAAACACCATATATTTT.